This T cell receptor (beta chain) comes out of a study of T-cell memory formation after mild COVID-19. Study-wide results and caveats: What remained unconfirmed was the SARS-CoV-2 specificity of second-wave clones peaking on day 37. The appearance of some responding clones in pre-infection memory suggested that cross-reactive memory joined. Clones contracting day 15 to 85 were balanced CD4/CD8; later expanders leaned CD4+.

Germline V gene sequence: CDR1 ENHRY, CDR2 SYGVKD. V was clipped by 11 bases and J by 9 bases; unmatched bases: 8. The CDR3 spans 13 residues. Turning to this clonotype: Its target is not known.

Constant-segment primers were used for 5'RACE, and the resulting TCR alpha and TCR beta cDNA libraries carried sample barcodes and UMIs. TCRdb analysed the 5' RACE reads with MiXCR anew, one entry per CDR3 protein. The data contain approximately 580,000 distinct CDR3 sequences, roughly 21% of them singletons. Material: PBMCs or a T cell subset sorted from them (not recorded which). The gene calls are TRBV10-3 and TRBJ2-1; 12 positions agree with TRBD2. The source of this sequence is an adult woman who had mild COVID-19 (a few samples of this study predate the infection). Cell type and time point are not known. CDR3 residues: CALGLAGKVEQFF. For the CDR3, the DNA is TGTGCCCTCGGACTAGCGGGAAAAGTTGAGCAGTTCTTC.